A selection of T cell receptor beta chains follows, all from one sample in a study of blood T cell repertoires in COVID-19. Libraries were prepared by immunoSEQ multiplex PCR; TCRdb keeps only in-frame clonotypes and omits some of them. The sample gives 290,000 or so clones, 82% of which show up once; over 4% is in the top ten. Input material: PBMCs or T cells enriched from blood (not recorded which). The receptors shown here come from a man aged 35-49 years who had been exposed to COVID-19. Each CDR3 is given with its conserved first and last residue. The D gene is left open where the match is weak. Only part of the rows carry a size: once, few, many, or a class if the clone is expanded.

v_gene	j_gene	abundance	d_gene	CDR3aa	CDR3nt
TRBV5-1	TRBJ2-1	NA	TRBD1	CASSPFGRQGSYNEQFF	TGCGCCAGCAGCCCCTTCGGACGACAGGGTTCCTACAATGAGCAGTTCTTC
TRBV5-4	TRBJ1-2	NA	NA	CASSLEVGEVGYTF	TGTGCCAGCAGCTTGGAAGTGGGGGAGGTCGGCTACACCTTC
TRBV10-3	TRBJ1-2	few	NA	CAISESGANYGYTF	TGTGCCATCAGTGAGTCAGGGGCGAACTATGGCTACACCTTC
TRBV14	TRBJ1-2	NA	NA	CASSPIRGGHGYTF	TGTGCCAGCAGCCCTATACGGGGGGGCCATGGCTACACCTTC
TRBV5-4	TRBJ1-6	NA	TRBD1	CASSVDRGRSPLHF	TGTGCCAGCAGCGTGGACAGGGGACGGTCACCCCTCCACTTT
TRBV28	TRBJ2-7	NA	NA	CASGPTATYEQYF	TGTGCCAGCGGCCCGACAGCGACCTACGAGCAGTACTTC
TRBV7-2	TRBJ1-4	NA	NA	CASSSHSNRREKLFF	TGTGCCAGCAGTTCTCACTCTAACCGGCGGGAAAAACTGTTTTTT
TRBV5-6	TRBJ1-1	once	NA	CASSLGVAVAFF	TGTGCCAGCAGCTTGGGTGTCGCGGTAGCTTTCTTT
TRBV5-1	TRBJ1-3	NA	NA	CASSSTDRGNTIYF	TGCGCCAGCAGCTCCACTGACAGGGGAAACACCATATATTTT
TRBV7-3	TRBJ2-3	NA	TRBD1	CASSPTGGPDTQYF	TGTGCCAGCAGCCCCACAGGGGGCCCAGATACGCAGTATTTT
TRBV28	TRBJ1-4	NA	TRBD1	CASSLTGDLNEKLFF	TGTGCCAGCAGTTTAACAGGGGATTTAAATGAAAAACTGTTTTTT
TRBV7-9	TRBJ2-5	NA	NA	CASSLEAGGQETQYF	TGTGCCAGCAGTCTAGAGGCTGGCGGACAAGAGACCCAGTACTTC
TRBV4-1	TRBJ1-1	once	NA	CASSQAPGRVPNTEAFF	TGCGCCAGCAGCCAAGCACCAGGGAGGGTTCCAAACACTGAAGCTTTCTTT
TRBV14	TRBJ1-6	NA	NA	CASSQWSPSSYNSPLHF	TGTGCCAGCAGCCAATGGAGCCCGAGCTCCTATAATTCACCCCTCCACTTT
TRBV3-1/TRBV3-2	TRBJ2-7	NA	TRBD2	CASSQEPGLEKQYF	TGTGCCAGCAGCCAAGAACCGGGACTAGAAAAGCAGTACTTC
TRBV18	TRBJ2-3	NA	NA	CASSPAVRVDTQYF	TGTGCCAGCTCACCTGCCGTACGGGTCGATACGCAGTATTTT
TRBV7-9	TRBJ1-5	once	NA	CASSSSLYQPQHF	TGTGCCAGCAGCTCGAGTCTTTATCAGCCCCAGCATTTT
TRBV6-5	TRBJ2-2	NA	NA	CASMLGGTNTGELFF	TGTGCCAGCATGCTGGGGGGAACGAACACCGGGGAGCTGTTTTTT
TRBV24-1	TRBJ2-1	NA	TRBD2	CATSDLGRTSGSNEQFF	TGTGCCACCAGTGATTTGGGACGGACTAGCGGGAGTAATGAGCAGTTCTTC
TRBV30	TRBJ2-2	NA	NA	CAWTPEGGRFPGELFF	TGTGCCTGGACCCCCGAGGGGGGGCGCTTCCCCGGGGAGCTGTTTTTT
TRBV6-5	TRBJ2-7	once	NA	CASSYFTGEQYF	TGTGCCAGCAGTTACTTTACAGGCGAGCAGTACTTC
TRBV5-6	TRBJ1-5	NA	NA	CASSSYSNQPQHF	TGTGCCAGCAGCTCCTATAGCAATCAGCCCCAGCATTTT
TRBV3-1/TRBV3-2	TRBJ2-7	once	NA	CASSQDWSSYEQYF	TGTGCCAGCAGCCAAGATTGGAGCTCCTACGAGCAGTACTTC
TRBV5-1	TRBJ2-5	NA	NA	CASSFGTVQETQYF	TGCGCCAGCAGCTTCGGGACTGTGCAAGAGACCCAGTACTTC
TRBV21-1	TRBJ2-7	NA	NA	CASSKTREVFMCEQYF	TGTGCCAGCAGCAAGACCAGGGAAGTCTTTATGTGCGAGCAGTACTTC
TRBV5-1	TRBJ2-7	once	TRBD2	CASSREGLYEQYF	TGCGCCAGCAGCCGGGAGGGCCTTTACGAGCAGTACTTC
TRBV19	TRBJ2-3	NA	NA	CASSGVAASTDTQYF	TGTGCCAGTAGTGGGGTAGCGGCTAGCACAGATACGCAGTATTTT
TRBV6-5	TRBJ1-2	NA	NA	CASSPEGAHGYTF	TGTGCCAGCAGCCCCGAAGGGGCGCATGGCTACACCTTC
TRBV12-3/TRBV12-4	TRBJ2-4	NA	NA	CASSLSGVSIQYF	TGTGCCAGCAGCCTCTCCGGGGTTAGCATTCAGTACTTC
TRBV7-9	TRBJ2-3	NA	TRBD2	CASRGGRRTDTQYF	TGTGCCAGCAGAGGCGGGAGACGAACAGATACGCAGTATTTT
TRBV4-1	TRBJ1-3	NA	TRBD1	CASSSTGGSGNTIYF	TGCGCCAGCAGTTCGACAGGGGGCTCTGGAAACACCATATATTTT
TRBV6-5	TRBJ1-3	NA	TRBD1	CASSLLQGFGNTIYF	TGTGCCAGCAGCCTCCTACAGGGGTTTGGAAACACCATATATTTT
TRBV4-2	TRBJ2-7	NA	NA	CASSVRHEYEQYF	TGTGCCAGCAGCGTTCGACACGAGTACGAGCAGTACTTC
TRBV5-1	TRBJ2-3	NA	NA	CASSLGTVSYTDTQYF	TGCGCCAGCAGCTTGGGGACTGTTTCTTACACAGATACGCAGTATTTT
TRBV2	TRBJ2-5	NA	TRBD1	CASSDSGGQETQYF	TGTGCCAGCAGCGACTCAGGGGGCCAAGAGACCCAGTACTTC
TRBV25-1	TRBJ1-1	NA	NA	CASSEFKGGRAAFF	TGTGCCAGCAGTGAATTCAAGGGGGGGCGGGCAGCTTTCTTT
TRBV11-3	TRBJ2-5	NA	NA	CASSLDAETQYF	TGTGCCAGCAGCTTAGATGCGGAGACCCAGTACTTC
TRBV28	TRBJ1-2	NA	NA	CASSFDGYTF	TGTGCCAGCAGTTTCGATGGCTACACCTTC
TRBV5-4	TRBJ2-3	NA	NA	CASSLRAGRGTDTQYF	TGTGCCAGCAGCTTGCGGGCGGGACGGGGCACAGATACGCAGTATTTT
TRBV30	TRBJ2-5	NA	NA	CAGRVPQETQYF	TGTGCCGGCAGGGTTCCCCAAGAGACCCAGTACTTC
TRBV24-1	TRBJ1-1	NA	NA	CATRGRSTEAFF	TGTGCCACCAGGGGGCGGAGCACTGAAGCTTTCTTT
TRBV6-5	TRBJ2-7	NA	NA	CASSSHYEQYF	TGTGCCAGCAGTAGCCACTACGAGCAGTACTTC
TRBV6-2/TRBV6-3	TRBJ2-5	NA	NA	CASSRGTRQETQYF	TGTGCCAGCAGTCGCGGGACTCGACAAGAGACCCAGTACTTC
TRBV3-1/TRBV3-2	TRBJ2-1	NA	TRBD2	CASSQGFAGVNEQFF	TGTGCCAGCAGCCAAGGGTTCGCGGGGGTCAATGAGCAGTTCTTC
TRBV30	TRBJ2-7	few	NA	CAWRPTVAYEQYF	TGTGCCTGGAGGCCGACAGTCGCCTACGAGCAGTACTTC
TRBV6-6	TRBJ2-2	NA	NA	CGTGPILIGELFF	TGTGGAACTGGTCCGATTTTGATCGGGGAGCTGTTTTTT
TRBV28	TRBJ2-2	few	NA	CASSPNDRREELFF	TGTGCCAGCAGTCCAAATGATCGGAGGGAGGAGCTGTTTTTT
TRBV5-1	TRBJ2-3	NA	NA	CASSLEQNTDTQYF	TGCGCCAGCAGCTTGGAACAGAACACAGATACGCAGTATTTT
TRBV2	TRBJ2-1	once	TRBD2	CASSVGLADSYNEQFF	TGTGCCAGCAGTGTGGGACTAGCAGACTCCTACAATGAGCAGTTCTTC
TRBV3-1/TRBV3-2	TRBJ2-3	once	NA	CASSQPPAATSTDTQYF	TGTGCCAGCAGCCAACCCCCAGCGGCCACTAGCACAGATACGCAGTATTTT
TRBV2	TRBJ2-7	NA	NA	CASNLARTYEQYF	TGTGCCAGCAATTTGGCCAGGACCTACGAGCAGTACTTC
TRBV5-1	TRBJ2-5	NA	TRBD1	CASSSTGLQETQYF	TGCGCCAGCAGCTCGACAGGGCTCCAAGAGACCCAGTACTTC
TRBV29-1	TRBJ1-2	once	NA	CSVSIEAHGYTF	TGCAGCGTATCGATTGAGGCACATGGCTACACCTTC